These 32 T cell receptor beta chains originate from one sample sequenced in a study of blood T cell repertoires in COVID-19. Data came from immunoSEQ multiplex PCR; TCRdb stores just in-frame clones and leaves some out. The data show more than 200,000 clones, with 88% seen just once and under 2% held by the top ten. The material sequenced was peripheral blood. The receptors were gathered from a man between 65 and 85 years old with acute or convalescent COVID-19.

The chain couples TRBV20-1 to TRBJ1-1; TRBD1 aligns across 7 bases. The germline CDR1 and CDR2 sequences are DFQATT and SNEGSKA (reference sequence). CDR3 length equals 14 residues. The V gene end was trimmed by 3 bases and the J gene end by 5 bases; junction bases not matched to a gene: 9. Written as DNA, the CDR3 is TGCAGTGCTAGTCCCGGGACAGTCTATACTGAAGCTTTCTTT. Residues: CSASPGTVYTEAFF.

This chain connects TRBV20-1 to TRBJ2-1; D is unresolved. This CDR3 region has 14 residues. The ends were cut back, 3 bases at V and 0 bases at J, with 9 bases in the middle. CDR1 and CDR2 (germline): DFQATT, SNEGSKA (reference sequence). The CDR3 region has the DNA TGCAGTGCTAGTGCGGTGAGCTCCTACAATGAGCAGTTCTTC. Translation gives CSASAVSSYNEQFF.

The chain links TRBV4-2 to TRBJ2-1; TRBD1 might be the D (5 bases). In germline, CDR1 is LGHNA, CDR2 YNFKEQ. Trimming shortened V by 4 bases and J by 4 bases, and 11 bases separated the two germline ends. The CDR3 is 14 amino acids. The CDR3, as DNA: TGTGCCAGCAGCCCAAGCCAGGGATACAATGAGCAGTTCTTC. Translating gives CASSPSQGYNEQFF.

This chain joins TRBV7-8 and TRBJ1-1, with D hard to call. The CDR3 totals 15 residues. Germline V gene lookup returns CDR1 SGHVS and CDR2 FQNEAQ. Deletions cut 5 bases from V and 1 base from J, with 14 bases between. Here the CDR3 reads CASSLSFPGNTEAFF. DNA for the CDR3: TGTGCCAGCAGCCTCTCCTTCCCCGGGAACACTGAAGCTTTCTTT.

This clone was observed a few times. The gene calls are TRBV9 and TRBJ2-3; 9 bases match TRBD1. CDR1 SGDLS and CDR2 YYNGEE come from the germline V gene. The V and J ends lost 2 bases and 3 bases, in that order; junction bases with no gene match: 4. The CDR3 has 15 amino acids. CDR3 nucleotide sequence: TGTGCCAGCAGCGTTGGGACAGGGTGGACAGATACGCAGTATTTT. Translated, it gives CASSVGTGWTDTQYF.

This sequence joins TRBV6-5 and TRBJ2-7; D possibly corresponds to TRBD2 (5 bases). The CDR3 contains 15 residues. Deletions cut 5 bases from V and 2 bases from J, with 16 bases between. Germline assignment: CDR1 MNHEY and CDR2 SVGAGI. The CDR3 DNA follows: TGTGCCAGCAGTAGGGAGAGACTTTACCCCTACGAGCAGTACTTC. This translates into CASSRERLYPYEQYF.

The chain links TRBV19 to TRBJ2-7; TRBD1 is a possible D gene (6 bases). Germline V gene data show CDR1 as LNHDA and CDR2 as SQIVND (reference sequence). CDR3 length equals 15 residues. Trimming removed 2 bases from V and 2 bases from J, with 13 bases in between. The CDR3 here is CASSISWDTTYEQYF. In nucleotides, the CDR3 is TGTGCCAGTAGTATAAGTTGGGACACCACCTACGAGCAGTACTTC.

This clone turned up a few times. The chain has TRBV7-8 and TRBJ2-1, with 13 bases fitting TRBD2. V trimming: 5 bases; J trimming: 4 bases; junction bases outside the gene matches: 5. The CDR3 is made up of 16 amino acids. CDR1 SGHVS and CDR2 FQNEAQ come from the germline V gene. The CDR3 loop is CASSPRTSGGYNEQFF. The CDR3 region has the DNA TGTGCCAGCAGCCCTCGGACTAGCGGGGGATACAATGAGCAGTTCTTC.

V usage is TRBV9 and J usage is TRBJ1-2; TRBD1 agrees at 7 bases. The germline V gene encodes CDR1 SGDLS and CDR2 YYNGEE. The length of the CDR3 is 15 residues. V shed 0 bases, J shed 0 bases, and the junction held 2 bases outside the gene matches. For the CDR3, the DNA is TGTGCCAGCAGCGTAGAGGGACAGACTAACTATGGCTACACCTTC. This gives the protein CASSVEGQTNYGYTF.

This sequence joins TRBV9 and TRBJ2-3; 11 nucleotides agree with TRBD2. The CDR3 spans 15 residues. With 1 base clipped from V and 5 bases from J, the junction kept 3 bases outside the gene matches. Germline V CDR1 and CDR2: SGDLS, YYNGEE. This CDR3 reads CASSVTSGSQDTQYF. The CDR3 nucleotides read TGTGCCAGCAGCGTAACTAGCGGGAGCCAAGATACGCAGTATTTT.

The chain combines TRBV4-2 with TRBJ2-6; the match to TRBD1 covers 9 bases. Per germline, CDR1 LGHNA and CDR2 YNFKEQ. The CDR3 is 19 amino acids. The trim removed 1 base at V and 1 base at J, leaving 8 bases unmatched. The CDR3 DNA follows: TGTGCCAGCAGCCAAGTTTGGGGGGGACAGGGATCTGGGGCCAACGTCCTGACTTTC. Translated, it gives CASSQVWGGQGSGANVLTF.

V is TRBV19 and J is TRBJ2-1; D is perhaps TRBD2 (6 bases). The germline V and J ends were trimmed by 6 bases and 10 bases, with 13 bases remaining between them. The CDR3 extends over 12 amino acids. The germline V gene has CDR1 LNHDA and CDR2 SQIVND (reference sequence). This CDR3 reads CASSRIGGEQFF. The CDR3, as DNA: TGTGCCAGTAGCCGTATTGGGGGGGAGCAGTTCTTC.

This clone was counted only a few times. The chain is built from TRBV7-2 and TRBJ1-2; D gene unclear. This CDR3 has 14 residues. Trimming took 5 bases from V and 2 from J, leaving 12 bases between them. Per germline, CDR1 SGHTA and CDR2 FQGNSA. The CDR3: CASSLDMANYGYTF. In DNA, the CDR3 is TGTGCCAGCAGCCTTGACATGGCCAACTATGGCTACACCTTC.

The chain uses TRBV5-6 and TRBJ2-7; the match to TRBD1 covers 7 bases. The ends lost 4 bases at V and 3 bases at J; junction bases unmatched: 10. The germline CDR1 and CDR2 sequences are SGHDT and YYEEEE. CDR3 size: 15 residues. CDR3 DNA sequence: TGTGCCAGCAGCGGGTTGACAGGGTCCCACTACGAGCAGTACTTC. As protein: CASSGLTGSHYEQYF. The whole variable domain, filled in from reference TRBV5-6 and TRBJ2-7, reads DAGVTQSPTHLIKTRGQQVTLRCSPKSGHDTVSWYQQALGQGPQFIFQYYEEEERQRGNFPDRFSGHQFPNYSSELNVNALLLGDSALYLCASSGLTGSHYEQYFGPGTRLTVT.

This chain connects TRBV30 to TRBJ2-1; the D is unclear. Germline V CDR1 and CDR2: GTSNPN, SVGIG (reference sequence). This CDR3 comprises 14 residues. The germline V and J ends were trimmed by 0 bases and 6 bases, with 12 bases remaining between them. The CDR3: CAWSVSPFFNEQFF. CDR3 bases: TGTGCCTGGAGTGTGTCCCCCTTCTTCAATGAGCAGTTCTTC.

The J gene is TRBJ1-1, the V gene TRBV29-1; the D is unclear. Trimming stripped 7 bases from V and 1 base from J, with 10 bases between. In germline, CDR1 is SQVTM, CDR2 ANQGSEA. The CDR3 is 12 amino acids. The CDR3 region is CSGGHGNTEAFF. CDR3 DNA: TGCAGCGGGGGTCACGGGAACACTGAAGCTTTCTTT.

The genes are TRBV7-2 and TRBJ2-1, with a possible D match to TRBD2 (5 bases). CDR3 length equals 14 residues. Germline CDR1 reads SGHTA; CDR2 reads FQGNSA. With 1 base removed from V and 9 bases from J, the gap between germline ends came to 13 bases. CDR3 bases: TGTGCCAGCAGCTTAGACCGGAGGCCGGGTGAGCAGTTCTTC. As protein: CASSLDRRPGEQFF.

The chain joins TRBV18 to TRBJ2-3; 9 bases fit TRBD2. This CDR3 is 17 amino acids long. Trimming removed 2 bases from V and 4 bases from J; junction bases left unmatched: 10. Germline CDR1 and CDR2: KGHSH and LQKENI. The CDR3 loop reads CASSPLSLAGTADTQYF. Here the CDR3 DNA reads TGTGCCAGCTCACCATTGTCCCTAGCGGGGACGGCAGATACGCAGTATTTT.

This chain joins TRBV5-1 and TRBJ2-5; the D gene is possibly TRBD1 (6 bases). The CDR3 has 15 amino acids. The germline V gene has CDR1 SGHRS and CDR2 YFSETQ. V lost 1 base and J lost 2, with 12 bases in between. The CDR3 is CASSLSGTPQETQYF. The DNA for the CDR3 is TGCGCCAGCAGCTTGAGTGGGACACCACAAGAGACCCAGTACTTC.

V gene TRBV3-1 (or the pseudogene TRBV3-2) combines with J gene TRBJ1-1; 10 positions agree with TRBD1. The length of the CDR3 is 14 residues. V lost 6 bases and J lost 7; bases outside the gene matches: 8. The germline V gene encodes CDR1 LGHDT and CDR2 YNNKEL (reference sequence). The CDR3 nucleotides are TGTGCCAGCAGACTGACAGGGGGCCGGATTGAAGCTTTCTTT. Translated, it gives CASRLTGGRIEAFF.

For this clone: Other DNA sequences in this sample translate to the same CDR3. The V gene is TRBV6-2 or TRBV6-3, the J gene TRBJ2-1; 9 bases are a match to TRBD2. Germline lookup yields CDR1 MNHEY and CDR2 SVGEGT. The CDR3 spans 15 residues. V lost 6 bases and J lost 4; bases outside the gene matches: 7. Here the CDR3 reads CASSLAGAGYNEQFF. The CDR3 DNA sequence: TGTGCCAGCAGCTTAGCGGGAGCGGGGTACAATGAGCAGTTCTTC.

This clone appeared once. The chain uses TRBV11-2 and TRBJ1-6; D not certain. Germline V lookup: CDR1 SGHAT, CDR2 FQNNGV. This CDR3 comprises 16 residues. V gave up 1 base and J gave up 3 bases, with 10 bases separating them. The CDR3 nucleotides read TGTGCCAGCAGCTTAGCGCAGACTGTCTATAATTCACCCCTCCACTTT. Translated: CASSLAQTVYNSPLHF.

The chain joins TRBV5-5 to TRBJ1-5; D is ambiguous. V lost 2 bases to trimming and J lost 0 bases, with 15 bases between them. Germline CDR1 reads SGHKS; CDR2 reads YYEKEE (reference sequence). This CDR3 is 17 amino acids long. The CDR3 spells CASSFLPPGISNQPQHF. CDR3 in DNA: TGTGCCAGCAGCTTTCTCCCCCCGGGGATTAGCAATCAGCCCCAGCATTTT. The variable domain in full, completed from reference TRBV5-5 and TRBJ1-5, reads DAGVTQSPTHLIKTRGQQVTLRCSPISGHKSVSWYQQVLGQGPQFIFQYYEKEERGRGNFPDRFSARQFPNYSSELNVNALLLGDSALYLCASSFLPPGISNQPQHFGDGTRLSIL.

This clone was observed a handful of times. The gene calls are TRBV19 and TRBJ2-5, with D tentatively TRBD2 (7 bases). The CDR3 covers 15 residues. Germline CDR1 LNHDA, CDR2 SQIVND (reference sequence). V was clipped by 1 base and J by 5 bases, with 14 bases between them. This CDR3 reads CASSIGSGGSETQYF. CDR3 in DNA: TGTGCCAGTAGTATAGGATCGGGGGGCAGCGAGACCCAGTACTTC.

In this sample, this clone turned up once. This sequence joins TRBV5-1 and TRBJ2-3; D possibly corresponds to TRBD1 (6 bases). Germline CDR1 is SGHRS and CDR2 is YFSETQ. The V end was cut by 5 bases, the J end by 5 bases, with 15 bases between. CDR3 length: 14 amino acids. CDR3 bases: TGCGCCAGCAGGACCTGGGGGCAGGGAGATACGCAGTATTTT. Translating gives CASRTWGQGDTQYF.

This chain links TRBV3-1 (or the pseudogene TRBV3-2) with TRBJ2-1; D uncertain. V lost 1 base, J lost 6 bases, and 10 bases lay in between. CDR3 length equals 14 residues. Germline CDR1 LGHDT, CDR2 YNNKEL (reference sequence). The CDR3 loop is CASSQGYSRNEQFF. In DNA, the CDR3 is TGTGCCAGCAGCCAAGGGTACAGCCGCAATGAGCAGTTCTTC.

The rearrangement joins TRBV7-2 to TRBJ1-2; TRBD1 is a possible D gene (6 bases). The germline gives CDR1 SGHTA, CDR2 FQGNSA. The CDR3 is 17 residues long. Trimming pared 2 bases from V and 3 bases from J, leaving 19 bases between. The CDR3 sequence is CASSLTVTQGWDYGYTF. For the CDR3, the DNA is TGTGCCAGCAGCTTAACGGTTACCCAGGGGTGGGACTATGGCTACACCTTC.

This chain uses TRBV27 with TRBJ2-3; 8 positions match TRBD2. CDR1 and CDR2 (germline): MNHEY, SMNVEV (reference sequence). The CDR3 has 16 residues. Unmatched junction bases numbered 8, after V lost 4 bases and J lost 2 bases. The CDR3 region has the DNA TGTGCCAGCAGTTCTACTAGCGGAACGGACACAGATACGCAGTATTTT. Translating it yields CASSSTSGTDTDTQYF.

The chain joins TRBV19 to TRBJ2-1; 13 bases agree with TRBD2. Per the germline V gene, CDR1 is LNHDA and CDR2 is SQIVND (reference sequence). The CDR3 length is 16 residues. Trimming cost V 6 bases and J 9 bases; bases outside gene matches: 11. The CDR3 here is CASSPNRLAGGSEQFF. The CDR3, as DNA: TGTGCCAGTAGCCCAAACCGACTAGCGGGAGGTTCTGAGCAGTTCTTC.

The sample holds one count of this clone. The chain uses TRBV19 and TRBJ1-2; the D is unclear. The V and J ends lost 5 bases and 4 bases respectively, with 11 bases between them. CDR1 is LNHDA, CDR2 SQIVND, per germline (reference sequence). CDR3 length: 13 residues. CDR3 DNA sequence: TGTGCCAGTAGTTTTCAAAGCGCCTATGGCTACACCTTC. Translated, it gives CASSFQSAYGYTF.

The V gene is TRBV11-2, the J gene TRBJ2-1; possibly TRBD1 for D (6 bases). CDR1 and CDR2 (germline): SGHAT, FQNNGV. V was clipped by 5 bases and J by 4 bases, with 15 bases between them. This CDR3 has 15 amino acids. DNA for the CDR3: TGTGCCAGCAGCCAAACAGGGCAGACATACAATGAGCAGTTCTTC. Residues: CASSQTGQTYNEQFF.

The chain carries TRBV5-1 and TRBJ2-3; 15 bases map to TRBD2. With V trimmed by 0 bases and J by 5 bases, 4 bases remained unmatched. Germline lookup yields CDR1 SGHRS and CDR2 YFSETQ. CDR3 size: 17 residues. CDR3 region: CASSLVGLAGGGDTQYF. In nucleotides, the CDR3 is TGCGCCAGCAGCTTGGTGGGACTAGCGGGAGGAGGAGATACGCAGTATTTT.